This T cell receptor beta chain originates from a study of cytomegalovirus exposure and HLA in healthy donors. The V end lost 4 bases, the J end lost 2 bases, and 11 bases lay between the germline ends. Germline V CDR1 and CDR2: SGDLS, YYNGEE. The CDR3 consists of 14 residues. The primer mix had 60 Vbeta and 13 Jbeta primers. Libraries were prepared by immunoSEQ multiplex PCR; TCRdb keeps only in-frame clonotypes and omits some of them. Among about 220,000 clones listed, about 77% were seen once. The source of this sequence is a woman in her thirties in good health and CMV-seronegative. The chain employs TRBV9 and TRBJ2-3; D unresolved. Sequenced material: PBMCs. The CDR3 region is CASSPRLHTDTQYF. CDR3 sequence (DNA): TGTGCCAGCAGCCCCCGACTTCACACAGATACGCAGTATTTT.